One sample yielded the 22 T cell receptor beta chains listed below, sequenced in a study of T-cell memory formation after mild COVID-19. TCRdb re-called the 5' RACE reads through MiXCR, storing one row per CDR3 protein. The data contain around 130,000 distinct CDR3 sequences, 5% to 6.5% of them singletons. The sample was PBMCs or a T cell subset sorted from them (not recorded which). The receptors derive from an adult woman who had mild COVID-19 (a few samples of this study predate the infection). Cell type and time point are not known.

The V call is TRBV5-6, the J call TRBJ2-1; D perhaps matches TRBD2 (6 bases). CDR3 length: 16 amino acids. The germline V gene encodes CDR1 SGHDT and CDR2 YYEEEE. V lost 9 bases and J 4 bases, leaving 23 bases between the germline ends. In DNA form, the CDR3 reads TGTGCCACCCTCCCGCAGGGACGGGAGTTATACAATGAGCAGTTCTTC. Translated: CATLPQGRELYNEQFF.

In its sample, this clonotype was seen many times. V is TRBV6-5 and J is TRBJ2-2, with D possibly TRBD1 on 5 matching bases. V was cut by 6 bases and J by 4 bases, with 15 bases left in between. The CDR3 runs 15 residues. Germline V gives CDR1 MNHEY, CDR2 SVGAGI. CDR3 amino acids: CASSLNQGFTGELFF. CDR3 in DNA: TGTGCCAGCAGCCTGAATCAGGGTTTCACCGGGGAGCTGTTTTTT.

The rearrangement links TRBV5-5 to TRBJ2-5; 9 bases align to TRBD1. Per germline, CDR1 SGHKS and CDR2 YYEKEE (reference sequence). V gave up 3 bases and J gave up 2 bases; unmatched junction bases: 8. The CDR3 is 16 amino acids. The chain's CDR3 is CASSWGQGRVQETQYF. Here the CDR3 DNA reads TGTGCCAGCAGCTGGGGACAGGGAAGAGTTCAAGAGACCCAGTACTTC.

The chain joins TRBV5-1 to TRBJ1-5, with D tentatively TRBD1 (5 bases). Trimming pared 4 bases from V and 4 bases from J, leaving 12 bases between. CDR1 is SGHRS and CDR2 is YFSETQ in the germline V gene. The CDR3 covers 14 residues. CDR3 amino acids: CASSPDTENQPQHF. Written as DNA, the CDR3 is TGCGCCAGCAGCCCGGACACAGAGAATCAGCCCCAGCATTTT.

As DNA, the CDR3 is TGCAGTGCTGGGACTAGCGGGAGAGGGGGATCCTACGAGCAGTACTTC. This gives the protein CSAGTSGRGGSYEQYF. The chain recombines TRBV20-1 with TRBJ2-7, with TRBD2 identical over 14 bases. Germline V gene lookup returns CDR1 DFQATT and CDR2 SNEGSKA (reference sequence). The V segment lost 5 bases and the J segment 1 base; nucleotides outside the gene matches: 7. The CDR3 consists of 16 residues.

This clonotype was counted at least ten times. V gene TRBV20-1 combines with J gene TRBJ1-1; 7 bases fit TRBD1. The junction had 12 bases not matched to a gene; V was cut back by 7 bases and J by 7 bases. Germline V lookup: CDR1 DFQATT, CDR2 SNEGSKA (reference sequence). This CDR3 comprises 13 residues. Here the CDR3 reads CSVLQGTGGEAFF. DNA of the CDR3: TGCAGTGTCCTACAGGGGACGGGAGGTGAAGCTTTCTTT.

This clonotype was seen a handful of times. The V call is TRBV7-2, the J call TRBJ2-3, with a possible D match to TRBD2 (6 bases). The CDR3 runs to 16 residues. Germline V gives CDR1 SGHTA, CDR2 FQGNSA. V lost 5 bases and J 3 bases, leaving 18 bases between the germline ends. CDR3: CASSQTSLGGTDTQYF. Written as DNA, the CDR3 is TGTGCCAGCAGCCAAACTAGTCTCGGGGGAACAGATACGCAGTATTTT.

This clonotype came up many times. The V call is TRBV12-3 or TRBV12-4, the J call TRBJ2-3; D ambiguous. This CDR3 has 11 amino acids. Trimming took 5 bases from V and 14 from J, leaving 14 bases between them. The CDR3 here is CASSTLYAGYF. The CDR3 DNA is TGTGCCAGCAGTACCCTATACGCAGGGTATTTT.

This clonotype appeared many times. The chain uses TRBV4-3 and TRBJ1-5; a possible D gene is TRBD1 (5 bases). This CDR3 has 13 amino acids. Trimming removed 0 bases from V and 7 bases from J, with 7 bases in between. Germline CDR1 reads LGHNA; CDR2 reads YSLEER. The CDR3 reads CASSQDRVQPQHF. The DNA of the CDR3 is TGCGCCAGCAGCCAAGACAGGGTACAGCCCCAGCATTTT.

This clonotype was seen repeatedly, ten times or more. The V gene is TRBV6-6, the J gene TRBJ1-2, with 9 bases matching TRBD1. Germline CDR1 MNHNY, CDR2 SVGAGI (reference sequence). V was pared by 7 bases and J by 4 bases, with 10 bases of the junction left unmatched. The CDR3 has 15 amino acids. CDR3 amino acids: CASTQGSGQGYGYTF. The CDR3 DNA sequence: TGTGCCAGCACCCAGGGGTCGGGACAGGGCTATGGCTACACCTTC.

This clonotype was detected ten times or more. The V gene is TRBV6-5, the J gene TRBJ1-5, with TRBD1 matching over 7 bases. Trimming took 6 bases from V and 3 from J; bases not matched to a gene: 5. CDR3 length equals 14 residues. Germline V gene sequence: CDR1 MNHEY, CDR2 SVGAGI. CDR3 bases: TGTGCCAGCAGAAGCGGGACAGCCAATCAGCCCCAGCATTTT. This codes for CASRSGTANQPQHF.

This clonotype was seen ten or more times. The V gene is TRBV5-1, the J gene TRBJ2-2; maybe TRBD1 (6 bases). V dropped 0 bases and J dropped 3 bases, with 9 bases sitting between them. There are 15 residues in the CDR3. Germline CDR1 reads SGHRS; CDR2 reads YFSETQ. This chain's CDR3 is CASSLDGGHTGELFF. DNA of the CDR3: TGCGCCAGCAGCTTGGATGGGGGCCACACCGGGGAGCTGTTTTTT.

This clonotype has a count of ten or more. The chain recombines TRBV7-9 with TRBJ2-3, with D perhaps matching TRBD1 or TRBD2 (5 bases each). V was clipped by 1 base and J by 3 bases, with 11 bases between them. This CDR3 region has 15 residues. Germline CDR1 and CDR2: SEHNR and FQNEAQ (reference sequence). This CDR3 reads CASSLVAGSTDTQYF. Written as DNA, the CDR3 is TGTGCCAGCAGCTTAGTCGCAGGGAGTACAGATACGCAGTATTTT.

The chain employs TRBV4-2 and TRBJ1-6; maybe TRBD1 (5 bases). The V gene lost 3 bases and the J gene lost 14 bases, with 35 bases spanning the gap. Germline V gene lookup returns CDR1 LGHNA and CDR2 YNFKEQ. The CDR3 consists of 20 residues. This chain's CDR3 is CASSQRVLSAADTTNWALHF. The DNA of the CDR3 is TGTGCCAGCAGCCAGAGGGTACTCTCCGCAGCGGACACCACGAATTGGGCCCTCCACTTT.

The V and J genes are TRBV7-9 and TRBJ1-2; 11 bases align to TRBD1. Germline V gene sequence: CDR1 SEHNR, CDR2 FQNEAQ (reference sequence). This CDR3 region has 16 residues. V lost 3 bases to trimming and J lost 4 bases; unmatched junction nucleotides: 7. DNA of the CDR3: TGTGCCAGCAGCTTTGGGACAGGGGGAACTTCCTATGGCTACACCTTC. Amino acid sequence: CASSFGTGGTSYGYTF.

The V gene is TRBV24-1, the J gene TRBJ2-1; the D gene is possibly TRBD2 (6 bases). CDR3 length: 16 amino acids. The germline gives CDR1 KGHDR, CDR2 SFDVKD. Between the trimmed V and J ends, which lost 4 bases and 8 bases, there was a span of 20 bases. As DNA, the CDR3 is TGTGCCACCAGTGACCCAGGGACGAGTAGGAGGGATGAGCAGTTCTTC. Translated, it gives CATSDPGTSRRDEQFF.

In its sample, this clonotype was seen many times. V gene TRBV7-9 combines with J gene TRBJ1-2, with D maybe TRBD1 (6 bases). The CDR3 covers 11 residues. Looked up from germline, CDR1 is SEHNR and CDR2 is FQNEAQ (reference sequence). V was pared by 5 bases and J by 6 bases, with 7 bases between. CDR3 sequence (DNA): TGTGCCAGCAGCCACAGGGATGGCTACACCTTC. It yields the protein CASSHRDGYTF.

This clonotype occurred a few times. The CDR3 reads CASRLGTAGYTF. CDR3 coding DNA: TGTGCCAGCAGACTTGGGACAGCCGGCTACACCTTC. This rearrangement joins TRBV2 to TRBJ1-2, with TRBD1 matching 7 bases. This CDR3 spans 12 amino acids. Per germline, CDR1 SNHLY and CDR2 FYNNEI. Trimming took 6 bases from V and 8 from J; bases not matched to a gene: 6. Full variable domain (missing parts from reference TRBV2 and TRBJ1-2): EPEVTQTPSHQVTQMGQEVILRCVPISNHLYFYWYRQILGQKVEFLVSFYNNEISEKSEIFDDQFSVERPDGSNFTLKIRSTKLEDSAMYFCASRLGTAGYTFGSGTRLTVV.

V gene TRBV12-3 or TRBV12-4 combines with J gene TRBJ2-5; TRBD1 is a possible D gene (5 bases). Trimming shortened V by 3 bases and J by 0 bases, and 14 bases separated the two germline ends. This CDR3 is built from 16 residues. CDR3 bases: TGTGCCAGCAGTTTCTCCGTACGCAGGGACCAAGAGACCCAGTACTTC. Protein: CASSFSVRRDQETQYF.

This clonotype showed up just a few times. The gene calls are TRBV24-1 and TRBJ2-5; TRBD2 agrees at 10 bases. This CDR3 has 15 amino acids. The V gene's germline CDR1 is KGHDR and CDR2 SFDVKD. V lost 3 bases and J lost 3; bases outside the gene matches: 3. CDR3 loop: CATSDAGLAEETQYF. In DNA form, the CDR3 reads TGTGCCACCAGTGATGCCGGACTAGCGGAAGAGACCCAGTACTTC.

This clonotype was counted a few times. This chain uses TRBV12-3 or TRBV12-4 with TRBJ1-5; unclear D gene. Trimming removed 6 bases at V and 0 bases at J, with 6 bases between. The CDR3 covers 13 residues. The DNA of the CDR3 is TGTGCCAGCAGGACGGATAGCAATCAGCCCCAGCATTTT. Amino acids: CASRTDSNQPQHF.

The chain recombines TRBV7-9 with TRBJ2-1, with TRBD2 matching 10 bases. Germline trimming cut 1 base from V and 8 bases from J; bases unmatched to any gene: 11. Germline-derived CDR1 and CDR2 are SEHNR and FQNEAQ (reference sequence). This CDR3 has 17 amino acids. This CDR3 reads CASSLGASGGAGDEQFF. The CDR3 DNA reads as TGTGCCAGCAGCTTAGGGGCTAGCGGGGGCGCCGGGGATGAGCAGTTCTTC.